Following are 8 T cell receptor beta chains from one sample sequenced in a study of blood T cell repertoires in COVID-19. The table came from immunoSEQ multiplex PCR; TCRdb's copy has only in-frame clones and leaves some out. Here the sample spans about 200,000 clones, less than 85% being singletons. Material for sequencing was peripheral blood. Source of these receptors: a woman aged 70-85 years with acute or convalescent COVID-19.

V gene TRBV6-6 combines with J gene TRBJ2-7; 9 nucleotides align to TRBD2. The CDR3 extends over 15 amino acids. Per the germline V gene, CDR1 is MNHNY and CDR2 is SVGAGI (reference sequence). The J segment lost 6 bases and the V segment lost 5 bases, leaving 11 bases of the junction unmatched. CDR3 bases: TGTGCCAGCAGTCCCCGGGTAGCGGGAGTTCTCGAGCAGTACTTC. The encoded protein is CASSPRVAGVLEQYF.

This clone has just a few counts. The CDR3, as DNA: TGTGCCAGCAGCCCGGAGACAGGGGAGTACAATGAGCAGTTCTTC. This translates into CASSPETGEYNEQFF. This chain links TRBV9 with TRBJ2-1; 8 nucleotides agree with TRBD1. Germline trimming cut 4 bases from V and 4 bases from J; bases unmatched to any gene: 7. The germline CDR1 and CDR2 sequences are SGDLS and YYNGEE. The CDR3 runs to 15 residues.

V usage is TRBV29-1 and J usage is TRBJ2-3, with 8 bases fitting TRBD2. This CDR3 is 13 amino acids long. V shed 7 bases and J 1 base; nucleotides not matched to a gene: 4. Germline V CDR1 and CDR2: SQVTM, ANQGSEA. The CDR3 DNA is TGCAGCGCCATGACTAGCGGCACAGATACGCAGTATTTT. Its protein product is CSAMTSGTDTQYF.

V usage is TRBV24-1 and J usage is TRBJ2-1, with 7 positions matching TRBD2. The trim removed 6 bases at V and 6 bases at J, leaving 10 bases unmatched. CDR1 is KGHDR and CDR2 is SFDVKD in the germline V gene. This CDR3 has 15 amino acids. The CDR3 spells CATSPPGLTGNEQFF. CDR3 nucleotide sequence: TGTGCCACCAGTCCACCGGGACTAACGGGCAATGAGCAGTTCTTC.

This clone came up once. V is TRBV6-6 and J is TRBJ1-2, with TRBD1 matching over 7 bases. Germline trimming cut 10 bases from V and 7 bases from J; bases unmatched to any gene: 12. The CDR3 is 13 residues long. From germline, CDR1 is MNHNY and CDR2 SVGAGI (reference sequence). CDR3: CATRIIAGGGYTF. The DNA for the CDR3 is TGTGCCACCAGAATAATAGCAGGGGGTGGCTACACCTTC.

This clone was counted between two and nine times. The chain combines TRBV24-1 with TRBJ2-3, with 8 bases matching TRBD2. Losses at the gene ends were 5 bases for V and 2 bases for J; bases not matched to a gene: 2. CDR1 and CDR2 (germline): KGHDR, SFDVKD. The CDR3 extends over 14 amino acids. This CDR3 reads CATSVAGYTDTQYF. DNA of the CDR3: TGTGCCACCAGTGTAGCGGGATACACAGATACGCAGTATTTT.

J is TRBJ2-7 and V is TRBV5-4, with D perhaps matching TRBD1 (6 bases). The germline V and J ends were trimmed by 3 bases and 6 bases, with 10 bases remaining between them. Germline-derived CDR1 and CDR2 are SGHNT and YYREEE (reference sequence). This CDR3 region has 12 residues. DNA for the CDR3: TGTGCCAGCAGCTCGACAGGTCCCGAGCAGTACTTC. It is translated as CASSSTGPEQYF.

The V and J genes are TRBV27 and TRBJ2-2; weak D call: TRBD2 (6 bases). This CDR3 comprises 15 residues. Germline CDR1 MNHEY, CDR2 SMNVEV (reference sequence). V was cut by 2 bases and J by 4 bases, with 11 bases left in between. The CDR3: CASSLVGGSTGELFF. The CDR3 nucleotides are TGTGCCAGCAGTTTAGTGGGAGGTAGCACCGGGGAGCTGTTTTTT.